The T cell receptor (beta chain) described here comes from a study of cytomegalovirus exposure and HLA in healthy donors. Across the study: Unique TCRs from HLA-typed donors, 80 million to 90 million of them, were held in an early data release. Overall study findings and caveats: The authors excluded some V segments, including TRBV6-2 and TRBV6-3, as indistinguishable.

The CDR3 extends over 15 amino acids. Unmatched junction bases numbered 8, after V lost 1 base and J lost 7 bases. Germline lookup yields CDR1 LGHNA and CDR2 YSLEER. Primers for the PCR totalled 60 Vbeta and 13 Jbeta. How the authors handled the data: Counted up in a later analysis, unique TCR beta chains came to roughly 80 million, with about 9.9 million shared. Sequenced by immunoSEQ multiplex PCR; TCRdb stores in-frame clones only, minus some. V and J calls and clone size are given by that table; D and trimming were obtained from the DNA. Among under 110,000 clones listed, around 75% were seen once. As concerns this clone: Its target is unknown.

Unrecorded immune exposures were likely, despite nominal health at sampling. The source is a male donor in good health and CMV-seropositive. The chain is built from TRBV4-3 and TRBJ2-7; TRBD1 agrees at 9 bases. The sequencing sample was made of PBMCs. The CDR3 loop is CASSQGGSGTGEQYF. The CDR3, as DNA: TGCGCCAGCAGCCAAGGGGGCAGCGGGACAGGGGAGCAGTACTTC.